Below, one TCR beta chain is given with its context. Its antigen is as yet unknown. The conserved phenylalanine or tryptophan normally closing the CDR3 is absent here, so this likely arose from a read error. The entry originates in a study of molecular identifiers for immune sequencing clone quantification. Study findings and constraints: Highly expanded clones may be undercounted when identical TCR molecules share barcodes.

As previously described, bulk TCR libraries were made using listed TCR primers. TCRdb called the PCR reads again in MiXCR, with one record for every CDR3 protein. The repertoire holds 400,000 to 600,000 distinct CDR3 sequences, about 20% seen once, with more than 0.8% in the top ten. Between about 20,000 and 1,100,000 sorted cells, with 10%, 30% or 50% RNA, yielded naive CD8 libraries. Naive CD8 T cells underwent sorting with the CD8+CD4-CCR7+CD45RA+ definition. Sequencing was done on a sample of naive CD8+ T cells from blood, with Jurkat cell RNA spiked in. Subset noted: FACS-sorted CD8+CD4-CCR7+CD45RA+ naive T cells. The clonotype was recovered from a human donor in good health. Some libraries in this study had Jurkat cell RNA spiked in.

CDR3 loop: CSVEWPLSYNEQFL. The CDR3 coding sequence is TGCAGTGTTGAGTGGCCTCTGAGTTACAATGAGCAGTTCCTC. This chain connects TRBV29-1 to TRBJ2-1, with no clear D. From germline, CDR1 is SQVTM and CDR2 ANQGSEA. CDR3 length equals 14 residues.